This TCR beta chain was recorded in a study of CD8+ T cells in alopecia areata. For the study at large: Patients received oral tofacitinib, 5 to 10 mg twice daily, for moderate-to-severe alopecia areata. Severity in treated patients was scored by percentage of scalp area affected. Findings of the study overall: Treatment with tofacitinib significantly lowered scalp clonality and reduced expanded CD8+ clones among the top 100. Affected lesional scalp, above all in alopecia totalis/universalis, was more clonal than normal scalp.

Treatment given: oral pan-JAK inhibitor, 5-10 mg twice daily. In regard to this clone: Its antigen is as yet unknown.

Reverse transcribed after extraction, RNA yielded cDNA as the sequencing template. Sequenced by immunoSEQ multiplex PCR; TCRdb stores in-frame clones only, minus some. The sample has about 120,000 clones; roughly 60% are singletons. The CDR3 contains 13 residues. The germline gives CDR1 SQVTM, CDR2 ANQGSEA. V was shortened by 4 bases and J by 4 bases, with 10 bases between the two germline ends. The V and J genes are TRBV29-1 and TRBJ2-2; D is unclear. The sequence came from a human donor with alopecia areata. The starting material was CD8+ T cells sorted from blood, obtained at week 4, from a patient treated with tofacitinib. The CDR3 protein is CSVGDLVTGELFF. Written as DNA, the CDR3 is TGCAGCGTTGGAGATCTAGTCACCGGGGAGCTGTTTTTT.